The 29 T cell receptor beta chains given below trace back to one sample, sequenced in a study of T cell responses to AZD1222 COVID-19 vaccine. Clones were read by immunoSEQ multiplex PCR, and TCRdb kept only the in-frame ones, dropping some. The sample has 150,000 to 200,000 clones; around 94% are singletons. Sequenced material: peripheral blood, taken on day 0 of AZD1222 vaccination. All receptors come from an adult in good health.

This clone is a singleton in its sample. The V call is TRBV12-3 or TRBV12-4, the J call TRBJ2-1, with D unresolved. The ends were cut back, 7 bases at V and 4 bases at J, with 11 bases in the middle. There are 13 residues in the CDR3. This CDR3 reads CASTPTGYNEQFF. Here the CDR3 DNA reads TGTGCCAGCACCCCGACTGGGTACAATGAGCAGTTCTTC.

This clone is a singleton in its sample. The chain carries TRBV5-4 and TRBJ2-5; tentative D call: TRBD1 (6 bases). Per the germline V gene, CDR1 is SGHNT and CDR2 is YYREEE (reference sequence). Trimming left V 4 bases short and J 0 bases short, with 10 bases between. This CDR3 is 14 amino acids long. Here the CDR3 reads CASSLGTNQETQYF. DNA for the CDR3: TGTGCCAGCAGCCTAGGGACAAACCAAGAGACCCAGTACTTC. Full variable domain (outside the CDR3, taken from reference TRBV5-4 and TRBJ2-5): ETGVTQSPTHLIKTRGQQVTLRCSSQSGHNTVSWYQQALGQGPQFIFQYYREEENGRGNFPPRFSGLQFPNYSSELNVNALELDDSALYLCASSLGTNQETQYFGPGTRLLVL.

This chain connects TRBV21-1 to TRBJ2-1. TRBV21-1 is tagged as a pseudogene. CDR3 size: 10 residues. CDR3 sequence reads: CASSPHEQFF. The CDR3 nucleotides read TGTGCCAGCAGCCCCCATGAGCAGTTCTTC.

The chain links TRBV5-4 to TRBJ2-7, with 7 bases identical to TRBD2. Losses at the gene ends were 0 bases for V and 4 bases for J; bases not matched to a gene: 4. In germline, CDR1 is SGHNT, CDR2 YYREEE (reference sequence). There are 14 residues in the CDR3. The DNA of the CDR3 is TGTGCCAGCAGCTTGGGAGGGACTACGTACGAGCAGTACTTC. This translates into CASSLGGTTYEQYF.

The chain recombines TRBV5-1 with TRBJ2-6, with 13 bases lining up with TRBD2. V lost 2 bases to trimming and J lost 2 bases; unmatched junction nucleotides: 1. The CDR3 totals 17 residues. Germline V gives CDR1 SGHRS, CDR2 YFSETQ. The CDR3 nucleotides read TGCGCCAGCAGCTTACTAGCGGGAGGGCCTGGGGCCAACGTCCTGACTTTC. Amino acids: CASSLLAGGPGANVLTF.

The chain couples TRBV3-1 (or the pseudogene TRBV3-2) to TRBJ1-5, with D possibly being TRBD1 (6 bases). Trimming removed 0 bases at V and 6 bases at J, with 12 bases between. Germline V gives CDR1 LGHDT, CDR2 YNNKEL (reference sequence). This CDR3 contains 15 residues. The CDR3 region is CASSQDTGGRQPQHF. The CDR3 nucleotides are TGTGCCAGCAGCCAAGATACGGGGGGCCGTCAGCCCCAGCATTTT.

The chain recombines TRBV5-6 with TRBJ2-5, with D possibly being TRBD2 (6 bases). Trimming removed 3 bases from V and 4 bases from J, with 13 bases in between. This CDR3 spans 14 amino acids. Germline values: CDR1 SGHDT, CDR2 YYEEEE. The CDR3 region is CASSSRAEGETQYF. CDR3 nucleotide sequence: TGTGCCAGCAGCTCCCGGGCGGAGGGAGAGACCCAGTACTTC.

The chain combines TRBV7-9 with TRBJ1-1; D is ambiguous. V was pared by 1 base and J by 0 bases, with 9 bases between. Germline values: CDR1 SEHNR, CDR2 FQNEAQ (reference sequence). This CDR3 is built from 15 residues. The CDR3 sequence: CASSLVPRMNTEAFF. In nucleotides, the CDR3 is TGTGCCAGCAGCTTAGTCCCAAGGATGAACACTGAAGCTTTCTTT.

This clone was observed a handful of times. This rearrangement joins TRBV28 to TRBJ1-2; D may be TRBD1 (6 bases). V gave up 2 bases and J gave up 3 bases, with 13 bases separating them. The CDR3 is made up of 15 amino acids. Germline CDR1 and CDR2: MDHEN and SYDVKM. Here the CDR3 reads CASSLRSGEDYGYTF. CDR3 coding DNA: TGTGCCAGCAGTTTAAGGTCAGGGGAGGACTATGGCTACACCTTC.

The chain has TRBV15 and TRBJ1-4, with 8 bases lining up with TRBD1. CDR1 LNHNV and CDR2 YYDKDF come from the germline V gene (reference sequence). V lost 3 bases to trimming and J lost 0 bases; unmatched junction nucleotides: 3. The CDR3 is 16 amino acids. CDR3 residues: CATSSGTGATNEKLFF. For the CDR3, the DNA is TGTGCCACCAGCAGCGGGACAGGAGCAACTAATGAAAAACTGTTTTTT.

The V gene is TRBV18, the J gene TRBJ1-1; maybe TRBD1 (6 bases). Germline loops: CDR1 KGHSH, CDR2 LQKENI. The CDR3 totals 15 residues. Deletions cut 3 bases from V and 0 bases from J, with 11 bases between. The CDR3 DNA follows: TGTGCCAGCTCACCCGAGACAGGAGTGAACACTGAAGCTTTCTTT. This sequence encodes CASSPETGVNTEAFF.

The V call is TRBV28, the J call TRBJ2-5; 7 positions match TRBD2. The germline CDR1 and CDR2 sequences are MDHEN and SYDVKM. Trimming took 8 bases from V and 0 from J; bases not matched to a gene: 9. The CDR3 runs 15 residues. The CDR3 is CASYSRRGNQETQYF. CDR3 nucleotide sequence: TGTGCCAGCTATTCTCGGCGGGGGAACCAAGAGACCCAGTACTTC.

This rearrangement joins TRBV12-3 or TRBV12-4 to TRBJ1-2; D remains unclear. The CDR3 length is 13 residues. V lost 1 base and J lost 7, with 10 bases in between. CDR3: CASSLEKVSGYTF. CDR3 nucleotides: TGTGCCAGCAGTTTAGAAAAGGTATCTGGCTACACCTTC.

This clone was found once. This chain uses TRBV7-9 with TRBJ1-2, with 7 bases lining up with TRBD1. The germline gives CDR1 SEHNR, CDR2 FQNEAQ (reference sequence). The J segment lost 3 bases and the V segment lost 1 base, leaving 8 bases of the junction unmatched. The CDR3 is 16 residues long. CDR3 sequence (DNA): TGTGCCAGCAGCTTAGGACAGGGTAAGGTGGACTATGGCTACACCTTC. It codes for CASSLGQGKVDYGYTF.

This chain links TRBV24-1 with TRBJ1-2; 8 bases are a match to TRBD1. In germline, CDR1 is KGHDR, CDR2 SFDVKD. The V and J ends lost 4 bases and 7 bases, in that order; junction bases with no gene match: 4. The CDR3 has 13 residues. CDR3 sequence reads: CATSDRGLSGYTF. CDR3 coding DNA: TGTGCCACCAGTGACAGGGGGCTCTCTGGCTACACCTTC.

This chain joins TRBV7-3 and TRBJ2-1; D is tentatively TRBD1 or TRBD2 (5 bases each). The ends were cut back, 6 bases at V and 5 bases at J, with 17 bases in the middle. CDR3 size: 15 residues. CDR1 and CDR2 from the germline V gene are SGHTA and FQGTGA. DNA of the CDR3: TGTGCCAGCAGTATAAACGGGCAGGGACACAATGAGCAGTTCTTC. Its translation: CASSINGQGHNEQFF.

V is TRBV7-2 and J is TRBJ2-7; the match to TRBD1 covers 11 bases. CDR3 length: 16 amino acids. The V segment lost 7 bases and the J segment 0 bases; nucleotides outside the gene matches: 8. CDR1 and CDR2 (germline): SGHTA, FQGNSA. The CDR3 DNA reads TGTGCCAGCACCGGGACAGGGGGTCGATACTCCTACGAGCAGTACTTC. Amino acids: CASTGTGGRYSYEQYF.

This clone showed up just once. The chain combines TRBV6-6 with TRBJ2-7; 7 bases are shared with TRBD1. The CDR3 sequence is 14 residues long. The germline V gene has CDR1 MNHNY and CDR2 SVGAGI (reference sequence). V shed 11 bases, J shed 1 base, and the junction held 11 bases outside the gene matches. CDR3 loop: CAGSGTESSYEQYF. For the CDR3, the DNA is TGTGCCGGCTCCGGGACAGAGAGTTCCTACGAGCAGTACTTC.

The gene calls are TRBV7-2 and TRBJ2-7, with D tentatively TRBD2 (7 bases). Germline CDR1 is SGHTA and CDR2 is FQGNSA. The CDR3 is 13 amino acids. V shed 4 bases and J shed 7 bases, with 14 bases lying between them. The CDR3 reads CASSSEGGGEQYF. The CDR3 nucleotides are TGTGCCAGCAGCTCAGAGGGGGGAGGGGAGCAGTACTTC. Together with reference TRBV7-2 and TRBJ2-7, the CDR3 gives the full variable domain: GAGVSQSPSNKVTEKGKDVELRCDPISGHTALYWYRQSLGQGLEFLIYFQGNSAPDKSGLPSDRFSAERTGGSVSTLTIQRTQQEDSAVYLCASSSEGGGEQYFGPGTRLTVT.

This chain joins TRBV25-1 and TRBJ1-4, with a weak D call TRBD1 (5 bases). V dropped 6 bases and J dropped 4 bases, with 12 bases sitting between them. Germline-derived CDR1 and CDR2 are MGHDK and SYGVNS. This CDR3 region has 14 residues. This CDR3 is CASRGTQSNEKLFF. The CDR3, as DNA: TGTGCCAGCAGAGGGACCCAGAGTAATGAAAAACTGTTTTTT. Using reference TRBV25-1 and TRBJ1-4 for the parts outside the CDR3, the full variable domain is EADIYQTPRYLVIGTGKKITLECSQTMGHDKMYWYQQDPGMELHLIHYSYGVNSTEKGDLSSESTVSRIRTEHFPLTLESARPSHTSQYLCASRGTQSNEKLFFGSGTQLSVL.

DNA of the CDR3: TGTGCCAGTATGGGGGGAGGGGTCTATGGCTACACCTTC. Its protein product is CASMGGGVYGYTF. The chain couples TRBV19 to TRBJ1-2, with a weak D call TRBD1 (5 bases). The CDR3 extends over 13 amino acids. Germline V gene data show CDR1 as LNHDA and CDR2 as SQIVND (reference sequence). Deletions cut 7 bases from V and 4 bases from J, with 13 bases between.

The gene calls are TRBV9 and TRBJ1-2, with 9 bases aligning to TRBD1. There are 15 residues in the CDR3. Per the germline V gene, CDR1 is SGDLS and CDR2 is YYNGEE. The V and J ends lost 6 bases and 6 bases, in that order; junction bases with no gene match: 12. The CDR3 loop is CASTKSGTGKDGYTF. The CDR3 DNA is TGTGCCAGCACTAAATCGGGGACAGGGAAGGATGGCTACACCTTC.

DNA of the CDR3: TGTGCCACCAGTTCTCCAGGTTACAATGAGCAGTTCTTC. This gives the protein CATSSPGYNEQFF. The chain combines TRBV24-1 with TRBJ2-1; D gene ambiguous. V lost 6 bases, J lost 4 bases, and 9 bases lay in between. The CDR3 sequence is 13 residues long. Per the germline V gene, CDR1 is KGHDR and CDR2 is SFDVKD.

In its sample, this clone was seen a few times. The chain combines TRBV3-1 (or the pseudogene TRBV3-2) with TRBJ1-1, with D possibly matching TRBD1 (6 bases). The CDR3 is 12 amino acids. Germline-derived CDR1 and CDR2 are LGHDT and YNNKEL (reference sequence). V was shortened by 1 base and J by 10 bases, with 10 bases between the two germline ends. The CDR3: CASSQGWGLAFF. In DNA form, the CDR3 reads TGTGCCAGCAGCCAAGGTTGGGGGCTAGCTTTCTTT.

For this clone: One end of the junction does not line up with germline, which may come from a read error. The chain carries TRBV7-7 and TRBJ1-5; the D gene is possibly TRBD1 (5 bases). CDR1 is SSHAT, CDR2 FNYEAQ, per germline (reference sequence). This CDR3 has 15 residues. CDR3 bases: TGTGCTAGCACACAACCGTTGGGGCGGCGGCAGCCCCAGCATTTT. This sequence encodes CASTQPLGRRQPQHF.

The chain has TRBV19 and TRBJ1-2, with TRBD1 as a possible D gene (6 bases). From germline, CDR1 is LNHDA and CDR2 SQIVND (reference sequence). V shed 8 bases and J shed 2 bases, with 15 bases lying between them. This CDR3 contains 14 residues. The CDR3 bases are TGTGCCAGTGATGGGGGGCGCGAGAACTATGGCTACACCTTC. Protein: CASDGGRENYGYTF. The variable domain in full, with the rest retrieved from reference TRBV19 and TRBJ1-2, is DGGITQSPKYLFRKEGQNVTLSCEQNLNHDAMYWYRQDPGQGLRLIYYSQIVNDFQKGDIAEGYSVSREKKESFPLTVTSAQKNPTAFYLCASDGGRENYGYTFGSGTRLTVV.

The table lists this clone with a few counts. This chain connects TRBV6-5 to TRBJ1-2; 11 bases match TRBD1. The CDR3 has 14 residues. Per germline, CDR1 MNHEY and CDR2 SVGAGI. The trim removed 6 bases at V and 4 bases at J, leaving 4 bases unmatched. The CDR3 here is CASSLDRGPYGYTF. The CDR3 DNA reads TGTGCCAGCAGCTTGGACAGGGGGCCCTATGGCTACACCTTC.

The chain joins TRBV15 to TRBJ2-7, with D perhaps assigned TRBD1 or TRBD2 (5 bases each). The CDR3 has 14 residues. Germline assignment: CDR1 LNHNV and CDR2 YYDKDF (reference sequence). V was trimmed by 0 bases and J by 6 bases, leaving 12 bases between them. Here the CDR3 DNA reads TGTGCCACCAGCAGAGATCAGGTGGGGGTCGAGCAGTACTTC. Encoded protein: CATSRDQVGVEQYF.

This chain uses TRBV19 with TRBJ2-1, with TRBD1 matching 9 bases. The CDR3 sequence is 15 residues long. The germline V gene encodes CDR1 LNHDA and CDR2 SQIVND (reference sequence). The trim removed 3 bases at V and 9 bases at J, leaving 9 bases unmatched. The CDR3 sequence is CASSIGDRGVGEQFF. In DNA form, the CDR3 reads TGTGCCAGTAGTATTGGTGACAGGGGGGTAGGTGAGCAGTTCTTC.